This T cell receptor beta chain was retrieved from a study of blood T cell dynamics during melanoma immunotherapy. Study context: Standard first-line treatment here was pembrolizumab or nivolumab plus ipilimumab in metastatic melanoma.

As to this clone: Antigen unknown.

V lost 3 bases and J lost 7, with 7 bases in between. The germline V gene encodes CDR1 SQVTM and CDR2 ANQGSEA. CDR3 length equals 11 residues. Time point: week 3, after first cycle of checkpoint inhibitor. Blood was drawn before treatment and at week 3 after checkpoint blockade. Prior systemic cancer therapy, immunosuppressant use and other active malignancies excluded patients. Study results and limitations: Among sorted CD8+ subsets, immune-effector cells had the highest clonality and cell-free DNA similarity.

Sequenced by immunoSEQ multiplex PCR; TCRdb stores in-frame clones only, minus some. The table includes around 12,000 clones, approximately 89% detected once. The origin of this receptor is a human donor with melanoma. This chain uses TRBV29-1 with TRBJ2-1; D not resolved. The starting material was effector memory CD8+ T cells from blood, obtained from a patient treated with checkpoint blockade. The CDR3 coding sequence is TGCAGCGTTGAGGAATTAAATGAGCAGTTCTTC. Protein product: CSVEELNEQFF.